The next 21 T cell receptor beta chains were all read from a single sample in a study of shared clonotypes between healthy human individuals. Sequenced by immunoSEQ multiplex PCR; TCRdb stores in-frame clones only, minus some. The sample has 400,000 to 600,000 clones, 60% to 80% seen once; the top ten hold 9.5% to 15%. Sequencing used PBMCs. The receptors stem from a woman between 40 and 55 years old in good health. Some clones in this sample may be carry-over from other donors' samples.

This clone has more than one count but fewer than ten. The chain is built from TRBV4-2 and TRBJ2-1, with D uncertain. V was cut by 0 bases and J by 7 bases, with 4 bases left in between. CDR1 LGHNA and CDR2 YNFKEQ come from the germline V gene. The CDR3 has 12 amino acids. The CDR3 loop is CASSQDRNEQFF. CDR3 in DNA: TGTGCCAGCAGCCAAGATCGTAATGAGCAGTTCTTC.

Many counts were recorded for this clone. The chain carries TRBV9 and TRBJ2-7, with 7 bases that match TRBD2. After removal of 2 bases from V and 5 bases from J, the junction contained 7 bases not matched to a gene. There are 14 residues in the CDR3. Per the germline V gene, CDR1 is SGDLS and CDR2 is YYNGEE. In DNA, the CDR3 is TGTGCCAGCAGCGTGGGGCGGGAGTCGGACGAGCAGTACTTC. Amino acids: CASSVGRESDEQYF.

This clone was seen a handful of times. The same CDR3 arises from other DNA sequences in this sample as well. V and J are TRBV6-1 and TRBJ2-2, with 9 nucleotides matching TRBD2. The CDR3 loop spans 15 amino acids. V dropped 9 bases and J dropped 5; count of bases not matched to a gene: 10. Germline-derived CDR1 and CDR2 are MNHNS and SASEGT. The CDR3 protein is CASPGTSLRTGELFF. The CDR3 bases are TGTGCCAGTCCCGGGACTAGCTTGAGAACCGGGGAGCTGTTTTTT.

Remarks on this clone: The junction differs from germline at one of its ends, possibly a read error. The chain links TRBV11-3 to TRBJ2-2; D possibly corresponds to TRBD1 (6 bases). There are 14 residues in the CDR3. From germline, CDR1 is SGHNT and CDR2 YENEEA. DNA for the CDR3: TGTGCCGGCAGCTTTGGGGGCAACACCGGGGAGCTGTTTTTT. It specifies CAGSFGGNTGELFF.

V usage is TRBV5-1 and J usage is TRBJ2-7; no firm D call. The germline CDR1 and CDR2 sequences are SGHRS and YFSETQ. The CDR3 runs to 15 residues. V was clipped by 0 bases and J by 2 bases, with 12 bases between them. The CDR3 spells CASSLEGSSAYEQYF. The CDR3 region has the DNA TGCGCCAGCAGCTTGGAGGGTAGCTCGGCCTACGAGCAGTACTTC.

A single count supports this clone. This chain connects TRBV28 to TRBJ2-7; TRBD1 agrees at 9 bases. The trim removed 5 bases at V and 0 bases at J, leaving 5 bases unmatched. Germline assignment: CDR1 MDHEN and CDR2 SYDVKM. The length of the CDR3 is 15 residues. CDR3 sequence reads: CASSPWDRDSYEQYF. Here the CDR3 DNA reads TGTGCCAGCAGTCCCTGGGACAGGGACTCCTACGAGCAGTACTTC.

A single count supports this clone. It may be a read error: a sequence one base away is much more abundant. The sample contains more than one DNA sequence encoding this CDR3. CDR3 loop: CSALPPTGFRAFF. CDR3 sequence (DNA): TGCAGCGCCTTGCCGCCGACAGGGTTTCGTGCTTTCTTT. This chain joins TRBV29-1 and TRBJ1-1, with 7 bases aligning to TRBD1. Germline V gene lookup returns CDR1 SQVTM and CDR2 ANQGSEA. The CDR3 length is 13 residues. V gave up 7 bases and J gave up 11 bases; unmatched junction bases: 16.

The chain joins TRBV7-6 to TRBJ2-5; D possibly corresponds to TRBD1 (8 bases). Germline V lookup: CDR1 SGHVS, CDR2 FNYEAQ. The CDR3 is 21 residues long. Between the trimmed V and J ends, which lost 3 bases and 9 bases, there was a span of 38 bases. The CDR3 reads CASSFDQGQGGPKTPQGAQYF. CDR3 nucleotides: TGTGCCAGCAGCTTCGACCAAGGACAGGGAGGGCCTAAAACCCCTCAAGGGGCCCAGTACTTC.

This clone was detected only a few times. The CDR3 sequence is CAKGRTPSKNTEAFF. CDR3 DNA sequence: TGTGCCAAAGGCCGCACCCCCTCAAAGAACACTGAAGCTTTCTTT. This chain connects TRBV19 to TRBJ1-1; D gene unclear. The CDR3 runs 15 residues. V was pared by 10 bases and J by 1 base, with 19 bases between. Germline-derived CDR1 and CDR2 are LNHDA and SQIVND (reference sequence).

The gene calls are TRBV9 and TRBJ2-7, with D possibly being TRBD1 (6 bases). The CDR3 totals 19 residues. V was shortened by 4 bases and J by 6 bases, with 32 bases between the two germline ends. Germline V lookup: CDR1 SGDLS, CDR2 YYNGEE. The CDR3 region is CASSPFSGVRGSLNAEQYF. In DNA form, the CDR3 reads TGTGCCAGCAGCCCCTTTAGTGGGGTGAGGGGGTCTTTAAACGCCGAGCAGTACTTC. Supplemented by reference TRBV9 and TRBJ2-7, the full variable domain reads DSGVTQTPKHLITATGQRVTLRCSPRSGDLSVYWYQQSLDQGLQFLIQYYNGEERAKGNILERFSAQQFPDLHSELNLSSLELGDSALYFCASSPFSGVRGSLNAEQYFGPGTRLTVT.

Here the CDR3 reads CAISESNRMNTEAFF. The DNA for the CDR3 is TGTGCCATCAGTGAGTCGAACCGAATGAACACTGAAGCTTTCTTT. The rearrangement links TRBV10-3 to TRBJ1-1; D gene uncertain. CDR1 is ENHRY, CDR2 SYGVKD, per germline. The CDR3 has 15 residues. Trimming cost V 0 bases and J 0 bases, with 8 bases left between them.

The J gene is TRBJ2-7, the V gene TRBV5-1; 10 nucleotides agree with TRBD1. The ends lost 4 bases at V and 5 bases at J; junction bases unmatched: 6. This CDR3 spans 14 amino acids. Looked up from germline, CDR1 is SGHRS and CDR2 is YFSETQ. The CDR3 DNA sequence: TGCGCCAGCAGCCCAGGGGGGACAGGGGACGAGCAGTACTTC. It yields the protein CASSPGGTGDEQYF.

The gene calls are TRBV30 and TRBJ2-5; 11 nucleotides match TRBD1. The CDR3 contains 16 residues. The germline V gene encodes CDR1 GTSNPN and CDR2 SVGIG (reference sequence). The V gene end was trimmed by 8 bases and the J gene end by 11 bases; junction bases not matched to a gene: 22. CDR3 region: CASTPVLGQGAYEQYF. The CDR3 nucleotides are TGTGCCAGCACCCCGGTTCTCGGACAGGGGGCTTATGAGCAGTACTTC.

This sequence joins TRBV9 and TRBJ1-4, with no clear D. Germline loops: CDR1 SGDLS, CDR2 YYNGEE. The CDR3 contains 14 residues. V gave up 4 bases and J gave up 6 bases, with 13 bases separating them. CDR3 coding DNA: TGTGCCAGCAGCCCGGGCGGATGGGATGAAAAACTGTTTTTT. Translating gives CASSPGGWDEKLFF.

The V and J genes are TRBV7-3 and TRBJ1-1, with 10 bases fitting TRBD1. V dropped 5 bases and J dropped 2; count of bases not matched to a gene: 2. CDR1 and CDR2 from the germline V gene are SGHTA and FQGTGA. The CDR3 covers 14 residues. The DNA of the CDR3 is TGTGCCAGCAGCCCGACAGGGGGCAACACTGAAGCTTTCTTT. It is translated as CASSPTGGNTEAFF.

The V call is TRBV10-1, the J call TRBJ2-7; TRBD1 matches at 9 bases. CDR1 and CDR2 from the germline V gene are WNHNN and SYGVQD (reference sequence). V was pared by 5 bases and J by 1 base, with 6 bases of the junction left unmatched. The CDR3 runs 15 residues. CDR3 nucleotide sequence: TGCGCCAGCAGTCCGGACAGGGGACGTTCCTACGAGCAGTACTTC. Translated: CASSPDRGRSYEQYF.

The chain recombines TRBV28 with TRBJ2-2, with 8 bases that match TRBD1. The germline V gene encodes CDR1 MDHEN and CDR2 SYDVKM. The CDR3 is 15 residues long. V gave up 5 bases and J gave up 5 bases; unmatched junction bases: 7. This CDR3 is CASSTGQGLTGELFF. DNA for the CDR3: TGTGCCAGCAGTACCGGACAGGGTTTGACCGGGGAGCTGTTTTTT.

Here the CDR3 DNA reads TGTGCCACCAGCAGAGATGAGGCCACATATAGCAATCAGCCCCAGCATTTT. Translation gives CATSRDEATYSNQPQHF. This chain uses TRBV15 with TRBJ1-5, with no clear D. V lost 0 bases and J 0 bases, leaving 12 bases between the germline ends. Germline V lookup: CDR1 LNHNV, CDR2 YYDKDF (reference sequence). The CDR3 has 17 amino acids.

The rearrangement uses TRBV7-2 and TRBJ2-7, with D possibly being TRBD2 (6 bases). The CDR3 runs 17 residues. V shed 1 base and J shed 0 bases, with 16 bases lying between them. The germline V gene has CDR1 SGHTA and CDR2 FQGNSA. The CDR3 spells CASSLVGGQTISYEQYF. CDR3 coding DNA: TGTGCCAGCAGCTTAGTGGGGGGTCAAACCATCTCCTACGAGCAGTACTTC.

The sample holds one count of this clone. The J gene is TRBJ2-2, the V gene TRBV7-6; 7 bases match TRBD1. This CDR3 is 16 amino acids long. V lost 5 bases and J lost 3; bases outside the gene matches: 9. CDR1 and CDR2 (germline): SGHVS, FNYEAQ. The CDR3 DNA reads TGTGCCAGCAGCGCGCGCACAGGGGCGTACACCGGGGAGCTGTTTTTT. Encoded protein: CASSARTGAYTGELFF. Full variable domain (remainder filled in from reference TRBV7-6 and TRBJ2-2): GAGVSQSPRYKVTKRGQDVALRCDPISGHVSLYWYRQALGQGPEFLTYFNYEAQQDKSGLPNDRFSAERPEGSISTLTIQRTEQRDSAMYRCASSARTGAYTGELFFGEGSRLTVL.

This clone occurred once. The rearrangement uses TRBV19 and TRBJ2-6, with 10 bases aligning to TRBD2. After removal of 1 base from V and 15 bases from J, the junction contained 6 bases not matched to a gene. Germline V gives CDR1 LNHDA, CDR2 SQIVND (reference sequence). CDR3 length: 14 amino acids. The CDR3 reads CASSIGTSGGRLTF. DNA of the CDR3: TGTGCCAGTAGTATAGGGACTAGCGGAGGCCGCCTGACTTTC. The entire variable domain, with the rest obtained from reference TRBV19 and TRBJ2-6, is as follows: DGGITQSPKYLFRKEGQNVTLSCEQNLNHDAMYWYRQDPGQGLRLIYYSQIVNDFQKGDIAEGYSVSREKKESFPLTVTSAQKNPTAFYLCASSIGTSGGRLTFGAGSRLTVL.